This T cell receptor (beta chain) was recovered during a study of low-dose radiotherapy and immunotherapy resistance in tumors. Germline CDR1 and CDR2: MRHNA and SNTAGT. Trimming left V 7 bases short and J 2 bases short, with 23 bases between. CDR3 length: 17 amino acids. Alpha and beta chains were covered, as first-strand cDNA relied on TRAV- and TRBV-specific primers. A constant-region primer paired with the V-primer adapter amplified TCRs over approximately 19 PCR cycles. TCRdb re-analysed the reads in MiXCR, keeping a single row per CDR3 protein. There are around 10,000 distinct CDR3 sequences in the sample; around half occur only once, and over 7% lies in the top ten. Donors were given nivolumab, ipilimumab, aspirin, low-dose cyclophosphamide and low-dose radiotherapy. Eligibility was restricted to patients presenting with advanced solid tumors that lacked tumor-infiltrating lymphocytes.

This clonotype was obtained from a human donor with advanced metastatic prostate, ovarian, gallbladder or colorectal cancer (not recorded which). This table probably holds off-target reads from a library built for another chain. The chain joins TRBV6-4 to TRBJ1-1, with a possible D match to TRBD1 (5 bases). The CDR3: CASTIPPGTGPNTEAFF. The CDR3 coding sequence is TGTGCCAGCACCATACCTCCTGGGACTGGGCCAAACACTGAAGCTTTCTTT.